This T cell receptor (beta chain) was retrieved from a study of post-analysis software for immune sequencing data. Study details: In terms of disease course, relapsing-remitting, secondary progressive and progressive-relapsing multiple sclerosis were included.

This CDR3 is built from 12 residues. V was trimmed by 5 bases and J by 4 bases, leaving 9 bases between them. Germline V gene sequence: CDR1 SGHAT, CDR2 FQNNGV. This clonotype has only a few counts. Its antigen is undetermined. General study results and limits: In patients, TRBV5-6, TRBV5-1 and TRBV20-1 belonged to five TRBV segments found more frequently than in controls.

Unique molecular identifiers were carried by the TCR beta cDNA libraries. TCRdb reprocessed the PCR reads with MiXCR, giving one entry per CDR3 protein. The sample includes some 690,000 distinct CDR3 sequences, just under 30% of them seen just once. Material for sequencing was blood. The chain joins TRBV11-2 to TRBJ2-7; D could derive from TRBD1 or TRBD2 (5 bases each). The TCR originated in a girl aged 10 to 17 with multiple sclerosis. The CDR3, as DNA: TGTGCCAGCAGCCCGGGGCGGTACGAGCAGTACTTC. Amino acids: CASSPGRYEQYF.